This paragraph covers one T cell receptor (beta chain) sequence. As yet, its antigen is unknown. This record comes from a study of cytomegalovirus exposure and HLA in healthy donors. About the study: The roughly 130 validation repertoires used the same platform as the 600 to 750 first-cohort repertoires (as reported by a later analysis).

Profiling relied on immunoSEQ multiplex PCR, and the TCRdb table lists in-frame clones only, not all of them. The table has about 200,000 clones, about 81% seen once. Study findings and constraints: Most TCRs appeared rarely, but some public TCRs recurred in many donors.

The donors formed part of the roughly 120-subject validation cohort, distinct from the roughly 730-subject first cohort. Germline assignment: CDR1 SGHRS and CDR2 YFSETQ. V was clipped by 3 bases and J by 1 base; unmatched bases: 4. The CDR3 has 15 amino acids. This clonotype was obtained from a woman aged 25 to 45 in good health and CMV-seronegative. V gene TRBV5-1 combines with J gene TRBJ2-5; 9 bases align to TRBD1. Specimen: PBMCs. CDR3 coding DNA: TGCGCCAGCAGCTGGGGACAGGGCGCCCAAGAGACCCAGTACTTC. Its protein product is CASSWGQGAQETQYF.